These 10 T cell receptor beta chains originate from one sample sequenced in a study of T cell clones after liver transplantation. Assay used: immunoSEQ multiplex PCR; TCRdb lists only in-frame clones, some missing. The sample has some 120,000 clones, 90% seen once. The input for sequencing was CD4+ T cells from blood, taken 12 months after liver transplant. These receptors originate from a human patient who received a liver transplant. A share of the T cells may be of graft donor origin.

This clone was seen only once. V and J are TRBV5-6 and TRBJ1-3; maybe TRBD1 (5 bases). The CDR3 covers 14 residues. The V gene lost 1 base and the J gene lost 2 bases, with 7 bases spanning the gap. The germline V gene has CDR1 SGHDT and CDR2 YYEEEE. The CDR3 protein is CASSLLRAGNTIYF. DNA for the CDR3: TGTGCCAGCAGCTTGCTCAGGGCTGGAAACACCATATATTTT.

The CDR3 spells CASSLVGALDTQYF. Here the CDR3 DNA reads TGTGCCAGCAGCCTAGTGGGGGCTCTGGATACGCAGTATTTT. This chain connects TRBV7-8 to TRBJ2-3; the D gene is possibly TRBD1 (6 bases). The germline V gene encodes CDR1 SGHVS and CDR2 FQNEAQ. Trimming left V 5 bases short and J 6 bases short, with 15 bases between. CDR3 length: 14 residues.

V is TRBV4-3 and J is TRBJ2-2; D uncertain. Germline loops: CDR1 LGHNA, CDR2 YSLEER. CDR3 length equals 16 residues. V lost 0 bases and J 1 base, leaving 9 bases between the germline ends. The CDR3 here is CASSQEGRMNTGELFF. CDR3 nucleotide sequence: TGCGCCAGCAGCCAAGAGGGCAGGATGAACACCGGGGAGCTGTTTTTT.

This clone was found once. The rearrangement joins TRBV4-3 to TRBJ2-3; TRBD1 is a possible D gene (6 bases). Germline V gene sequence: CDR1 LGHNA, CDR2 YSLEER. The V and J ends lost 6 bases and 0 bases respectively, with 10 bases between them. The CDR3 sequence is 14 residues long. The CDR3 nucleotides read TGCGCCAGCAGTTACGACAGGAGCACAGATACGCAGTATTTT. Translation: CASSYDRSTDTQYF.

The chain combines TRBV5-1 with TRBJ2-1, with 8 bases lining up with TRBD2. V lost 2 bases, J lost 4 bases, and 5 bases stayed unmatched. The CDR3 has 15 amino acids. Germline loops: CDR1 SGHRS, CDR2 YFSETQ. CDR3 DNA sequence: TGCGCCAGCAGCTTTAGCGGGATGACGTACAATGAGCAGTTCTTC. This codes for CASSFSGMTYNEQFF.

This chain links TRBV11-2 with TRBJ1-4; 9 positions match TRBD1. CDR3 size: 15 residues. Germline CDR1 reads SGHAT; CDR2 reads FQNNGV. The J segment lost 7 bases and the V segment lost 5 bases, leaving 8 bases of the junction unmatched. CDR3 nucleotide sequence: TGTGCCAGCAGCCCAGGGGACAGGGTGGTTGAAAAACTGTTTTTT. This encodes CASSPGDRVVEKLFF.

The chain couples TRBV19 to TRBJ2-5; no clear D gene. CDR1 and CDR2 from the germline V gene are LNHDA and SQIVND (reference sequence). CDR3 length: 12 amino acids. Trimming left V 2 bases short and J 4 bases short, with 5 bases between. The CDR3 sequence is CASSIPAETQYF. The CDR3 nucleotides are TGTGCCAGTAGTATACCAGCAGAGACCCAGTACTTC.

Only one count was recorded for this clone. The chain joins TRBV5-1 to TRBJ2-3; TRBD2 aligns across 11 bases. The V and J ends lost 4 bases and 0 bases, in that order; junction bases with no gene match: 7. This CDR3 has 17 amino acids. CDR1 is SGHRS, CDR2 YFSETQ, per germline. The CDR3 region is CASSPGTSGGSTDTQYF. Here the CDR3 DNA reads TGCGCCAGCAGCCCGGGGACTAGCGGAGGGAGCACAGATACGCAGTATTTT.

The chain uses TRBV2 and TRBJ2-7; 9 bases match TRBD2. The CDR3 is 14 amino acids. V dropped 4 bases and J dropped 6; count of bases not matched to a gene: 7. Per germline, CDR1 SNHLY and CDR2 FYNNEI. CDR3 sequence (DNA): TGTGCCAGCAGTGGGCCCGGGACTAGCACCGAGCAGTACTTC. This gives the protein CASSGPGTSTEQYF. The whole variable domain, filled in from reference TRBV2 and TRBJ2-7, reads EPEVTQTPSHQVTQMGQEVILRCVPISNHLYFYWYRQILGQKVEFLVSFYNNEISEKSEIFDDQFSVERPDGSNFTLKIRSTKLEDSAMYFCASSGPGTSTEQYFGPGTRLTVT.

The chain recombines TRBV5-8 with TRBJ2-1; no firm D call. The CDR3 has 11 amino acids. V was clipped by 0 bases and J by 10 bases, with 5 bases between them. CDR1 and CDR2 (germline): SGHTS, YDEGEE. CDR3 loop: CASSLGQEQFF. The CDR3 DNA is TGTGCCAGCAGCTTGGGTCAAGAGCAGTTCTTC.